The next 12 T cell receptor beta chains were all read from a single sample in a study of human thymus T cells. Clones were sequenced by immunoSEQ multiplex PCR, and TCRdb holds only the in-frame ones, with some missing. Here the sample spans tens of thousands of clones, 85% to 95% being singletons. Thymic resections from corrective heart surgery supplied the tissue. The sample was thymus tissue. The receptors were gathered from a girl under three years old with a congenital heart defect but otherwise immunologically healthy.

This chain connects TRBV2 to TRBJ2-4; D unresolved. This CDR3 is built from 10 residues. V shed 4 bases and J shed 9 bases, with 4 bases lying between them. The germline V gene has CDR1 SNHLY and CDR2 FYNNEI. Written as DNA, the CDR3 is TGTGCCAGCAGTGTAGGCATTCAGTACTTC. It is translated as CASSVGIQYF.

The chain carries TRBV4-1 and TRBJ2-2; TRBD2 agrees at 7 bases. The CDR3 covers 16 residues. V lost 5 bases and J lost 3; bases outside the gene matches: 9. Germline CDR1 is MGHRA and CDR2 is YSYEKL. CDR3: CASSFIRLADTGELFF. The CDR3 region has the DNA TGCGCCAGCAGCTTCATTCGACTAGCCGACACCGGGGAGCTGTTTTTT.

The chain employs TRBV27 and TRBJ2-1; 14 positions match TRBD2. CDR3 size: 18 residues. The V segment lost 4 bases and the J segment 7 bases; nucleotides outside the gene matches: 12. CDR1 is MNHEY, CDR2 SMNVEV, per germline (reference sequence). CDR3 sequence reads: CASSSWTSGRKSRNEQFF. In nucleotides, the CDR3 is TGTGCCAGCAGTTCATGGACTAGCGGGAGGAAATCTAGGAATGAGCAGTTCTTC.

The V call is TRBV29-1, the J call TRBJ2-1; D might be TRBD2 (5 bases). Germline V gene data show CDR1 as SQVTM and CDR2 as ANQGSEA. The CDR3 contains 19 residues. The V gene lost 6 bases and the J gene lost 4 bases, with 31 bases spanning the gap. The CDR3 DNA follows: TGCAGCGTCGTTCTGACTATGTGGGCGGCGTGGGTGGGATACAATGAGCAGTTCTTC. This encodes CSVVLTMWAAWVGYNEQFF.

The J gene is TRBJ1-3, the V gene TRBV11-2; D unresolved. The CDR3 is 15 residues long. Germline V lookup: CDR1 SGHAT, CDR2 FQNNGV. Trimming took 1 base from V and 0 from J, leaving 7 bases between them. The CDR3 region is CASSLGRSSGNTIYF. For the CDR3, the DNA is TGTGCCAGCAGCTTAGGGCGTTCCTCTGGAAACACCATATATTTT.

The chain couples TRBV4-1 to TRBJ2-1; 8 bases match TRBD1. From germline, CDR1 is MGHRA and CDR2 YSYEKL. The CDR3 totals 17 residues. After removal of 0 bases from V and 4 bases from J, the junction contained 8 bases not matched to a gene. In nucleotides, the CDR3 is TGCGCCAGCAGCCAAGATCAGGGGGCCATACCGTACAATGAGCAGTTCTTC. It yields the protein CASSQDQGAIPYNEQFF.

This CDR3 is CASSQERSMGSYNEQFF. DNA of the CDR3: TGTGCCAGCAGCCAAGAAAGGTCTATGGGATCCTACAATGAGCAGTTCTTC. The chain has TRBV14 and TRBJ2-1; D remains ambiguous. Trimming stripped 0 bases from V and 1 base from J, with 13 bases between. The CDR3 consists of 17 residues. In germline, CDR1 is SGHDN, CDR2 FVKESK.

This chain joins TRBV5-8 and TRBJ2-7; the match to TRBD2 covers 11 bases. The germline V gene has CDR1 SGHTS and CDR2 YDEGEE. CDR3 size: 15 residues. J gave up 2 bases and V 3 bases, and 4 bases lay outside the gene matches. CDR3 sequence reads: CASSWGTSGAYEQYF. The CDR3 coding sequence is TGTGCCAGCAGCTGGGGGACTAGCGGAGCCTACGAGCAGTACTTC.

V usage is TRBV4-2 and J usage is TRBJ1-1; unclear D gene. CDR3 length: 15 residues. With 1 base removed from V and 0 bases from J, the gap between germline ends came to 9 bases. Per the germline V gene, CDR1 is LGHNA and CDR2 is YNFKEQ. For the CDR3, the DNA is TGTGCCAGCAGCCAAGTCTCCTACTTGAACACTGAAGCTTTCTTT. Its protein is CASSQVSYLNTEAFF.

The V call is TRBV5-4, the J call TRBJ2-1, with D unresolved. Trimming took off 3 bases at V and 10 bases at J, with 17 bases between the two ends. This CDR3 spans 14 amino acids. Germline values: CDR1 SGHNT, CDR2 YYREEE (reference sequence). The CDR3 is CASSSRRLLWEQFF. The CDR3 DNA reads as TGTGCCAGCAGCTCGAGGCGTCTGCTCTGGGAGCAGTTCTTC.

The rearrangement joins TRBV7-2 to TRBJ1-5; a possible D gene is TRBD1 (6 bases). The ends were cut back, 1 base at V and 4 bases at J, with 11 bases in the middle. The CDR3 is 15 amino acids. CDR1 and CDR2 (germline): SGHTA, FQGNSA. For the CDR3, the DNA is TGTGCCAGCAGCTTAGATGGGGGCTGGAATCAGCCCCAGCATTTT. It encodes CASSLDGGWNQPQHF.

The chain uses TRBV5-1 and TRBJ2-7, with 13 bases fitting TRBD2. This CDR3 region has 19 residues. V lost 0 bases to trimming and J lost 4 bases; unmatched junction nucleotides: 13. The V gene's germline CDR1 is SGHRS and CDR2 YFSETQ. The CDR3 region is CASSLAGLAGRGSRYEQYF. Here the CDR3 DNA reads TGCGCCAGCAGCTTGGCGGGACTAGCGGGACGTGGTAGTCGGTACGAGCAGTACTTC.